The 9 T cell receptor beta chains reported below all come from one sample, sequenced in a study of graft-versus-host responses after intestinal transplantation. Repertoires were generated with immunoSEQ multiplex PCR, while TCRdb's copy carries only in-frame clones and drops some. The sample has about 98,000 clones, more than 75% seen once. The material sequenced was PBMCs, taken 255 days after intestinal transplant. These receptors were obtained from a human patient who received an intestinal transplant, so some T cells may come from the graft donor.

The chain joins TRBV15 to TRBJ1-4; 8 nucleotides match TRBD1. The CDR3 loop spans 16 amino acids. The trim removed 0 bases at V and 11 bases at J, leaving 11 bases unmatched. Germline loops: CDR1 LNHNV, CDR2 YYDKDF (reference sequence). This chain's CDR3 is CATSRDREQGAEKLFF. The DNA of the CDR3 is TGTGCCACCAGCAGAGATCGGGAGCAGGGGGCTGAGAAACTGTTTTTT.

The J gene is TRBJ1-5, the V gene TRBV28; TRBD1 is a possible D gene (6 bases). Germline loops: CDR1 MDHEN, CDR2 SYDVKM. The CDR3 is made up of 12 amino acids. Trimming took off 9 bases at V and 6 bases at J, with 12 bases between the two ends. The CDR3 here is CASYLGGQPQHF. For the CDR3, the DNA is TGTGCCAGTTACTTAGGGGGTCAGCCCCAGCATTTT.

The chain couples TRBV11-2 to TRBJ2-7; D unresolved. Deletions cut 2 bases from V and 8 bases from J, with 19 bases between. The CDR3 sequence is 15 residues long. The germline V gene encodes CDR1 SGHAT and CDR2 FQNNGV. CDR3 coding DNA: TGTGCCAGCAGCTTAAATGGACCGTCGGCGGCGAAGCAGTACTTC. Protein product: CASSLNGPSAAKQYF.

V and J are TRBV7-9 and TRBJ1-4; the D is unclear. CDR1 is SEHNR and CDR2 is FQNEAQ in the germline V gene (reference sequence). Trimming removed 5 bases at V and 8 bases at J, with 15 bases between. The CDR3 is 14 amino acids. The CDR3 loop is CASSRGGVGEKLFF. CDR3 DNA sequence: TGTGCCAGCAGCCGGGGAGGAGTAGGGGAAAAACTGTTTTTT.

The V and J genes are TRBV5-5 and TRBJ1-1, with unresolved D. Germline CDR1 and CDR2: SGHKS and YYEKEE (reference sequence). This CDR3 region has 14 residues. V lost 0 bases, J lost 0 bases, and 6 bases lay in between. The CDR3 loop is CASSLGVMNTEAFF. The DNA of the CDR3 is TGTGCCAGCAGCTTGGGGGTGATGAACACTGAAGCTTTCTTT.

This chain uses TRBV15 with TRBJ2-7, with 11 nucleotides matching TRBD1. Trimming removed 3 bases from V and 1 base from J; junction bases left unmatched: 2. The CDR3 runs to 15 residues. Germline CDR1 is LNHNV and CDR2 is YYDKDF (reference sequence). The CDR3 nucleotides are TGTGCCACCAGCAGGGGGACAGGGGGGTCCTACGAGCAGTACGTC. It translates to CATSRGTGGSYEQYV.

The chain combines TRBV6-1 with TRBJ1-5; maybe TRBD1 (6 bases). This CDR3 has 17 amino acids. Germline loops: CDR1 MNHNS, CDR2 SASEGT. With 2 bases removed from V and 9 bases from J, the gap between germline ends came to 23 bases. This CDR3 is CASSEYGGPPHPGPQHF. The CDR3 DNA follows: TGTGCCAGCAGTGAATACGGGGGCCCCCCCCATCCGGGGCCCCAGCATTTT.

This clone was seen only once. This chain connects TRBV6-1 to TRBJ1-5; perhaps TRBD1 as D (6 bases). Germline-derived CDR1 and CDR2 are MNHNS and SASEGT. The CDR3 covers 13 residues. Trimming shortened V by 7 bases and J by 4 bases, and 11 bases separated the two germline ends. CDR3 sequence reads: CASKDSNNQPQHF. The CDR3 nucleotides read TGTGCCAGCAAGGACAGCAATAATCAGCCCCAGCATTTT.

As regards this clone: This CDR3 is also generated by other DNA sequences in the sample. The rearrangement uses TRBV28 and TRBJ2-2; D may be TRBD1 (6 bases). Trimming pared 5 bases from V and 5 bases from J, leaving 15 bases between. Germline V gives CDR1 MDHEN, CDR2 SYDVKM. CDR3 length: 15 amino acids. CDR3 coding DNA: TGTGCCAGCAGTCTCCGGGACACCTTTACCGGGGAGCTGTTTTTT. Amino acid sequence: CASSLRDTFTGELFF.